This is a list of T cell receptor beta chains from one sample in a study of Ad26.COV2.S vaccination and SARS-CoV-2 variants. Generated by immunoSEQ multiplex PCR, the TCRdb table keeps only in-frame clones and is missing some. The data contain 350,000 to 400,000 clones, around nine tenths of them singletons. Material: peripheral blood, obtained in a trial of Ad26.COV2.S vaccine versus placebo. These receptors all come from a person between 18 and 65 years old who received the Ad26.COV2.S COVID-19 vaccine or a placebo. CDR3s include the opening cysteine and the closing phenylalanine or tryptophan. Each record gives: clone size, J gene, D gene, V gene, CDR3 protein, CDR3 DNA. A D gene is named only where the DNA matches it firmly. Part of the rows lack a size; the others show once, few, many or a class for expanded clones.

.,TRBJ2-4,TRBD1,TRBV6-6,CASSYPGQGEEYF,TGTGCCAGCAGTTACCCGGGACAGGGAGAGGAGTACTTC
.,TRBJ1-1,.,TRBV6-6,CASRKTEAFF,TGTGCCAGCAGGAAGACAGAGGCTTTCTTT
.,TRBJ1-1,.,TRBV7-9,CASRSGVNTEAFF,TGTGCCAGCCGATCGGGGGTGAACACTGAAGCTTTCTTT
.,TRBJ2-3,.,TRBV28,CASSLGGRVDTQYF,TGTGCCAGCAGTTTGGGGGGGCGAGTAGATACGCAGTATTTT
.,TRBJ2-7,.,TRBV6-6,CASSKPGLSSYEQYF,TGTGCCAGCAGTAAACCGGGACTTAGCTCCTACGAGCAGTACTTC
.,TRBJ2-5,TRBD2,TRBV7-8,CASSFGSSGGAGETQYF,TGTGCCAGCTCGTTTGGTTCGAGCGGGGGGGCAGGAGAGACCCAGTACTTC
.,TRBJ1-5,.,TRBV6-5,CASSYSWGGNQPQHF,TGTGCCAGCAGTTACAGTTGGGGAGGAAATCAGCCCCAGCATTTT
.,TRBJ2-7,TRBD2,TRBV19,CASSRFLAGTSSYEQYF,TGTGCCAGTAGTAGATTTTTAGCGGGGACCAGCTCCTACGAGCAGTACTTC
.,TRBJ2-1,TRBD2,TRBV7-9,CASSLPGLAARNEQFF,TGTGCCAGCAGCTTACCGGGACTAGCAGCCCGCAATGAGCAGTTCTTC
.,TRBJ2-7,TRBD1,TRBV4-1,CASSQEGQTGEQYF,TGCGCCAGCAGCCAAGAGGGACAGACGGGGGAGCAGTACTTC
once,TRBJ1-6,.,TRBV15,CAAQSGDTPLHF,TGTGCCGCACAGAGTGGGGACACACCCCTCCACTTT
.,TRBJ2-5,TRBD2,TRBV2,CASSLAGPETQYF,TGTGCCAGCAGCCTAGCGGGGCCCGAGACCCAGTACTTC
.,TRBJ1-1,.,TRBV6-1,CASSEGGARRAFF,TGTGCCAGCAGTGAAGGCGGAGCCCGAAGAGCTTTCTTT
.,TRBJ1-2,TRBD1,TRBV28,CASSLNSRTGDGYTF,TGTGCCAGCAGTTTAAATTCGAGAACAGGGGACGGCTACACCTTC
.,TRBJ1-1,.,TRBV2,CASRSWNTEAFF,TGTGCCAGCCGGAGTTGGAACACTGAAGCTTTCTTT
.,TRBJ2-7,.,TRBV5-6,CASSYGRGRSSYEQYF,TGTGCCAGCAGCTATGGTAGGGGAAGGAGCTCCTACGAGCAGTACTTC
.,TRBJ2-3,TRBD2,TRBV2,CASSEAPAGGTTDTQYF,TGTGCCAGCAGTGAAGCGCCGGCGGGGGGGACCACAGATACGCAGTATTTT